Listed here is a single T cell receptor beta chain. The specificity of this receptor is unknown. No much larger clone exists at a distance of one base, and base qualities are not known. The sample belongs to a study of circulating and synovial CD4+ cells in juvenile arthritis (dated by TCRdb to the mid-2010s). Looking at the study overall: Within each patient, the study compared the TCRbeta CDR3 repertoires of three groups: circulating HLA-DR+ CD4 T cells, bulk blood CD4 T cells, and synovial CD4 T cells. The goal of the repertoire sequencing was to confirm that synovial clonotypes were enriched in a circulating synovial-like CD4 T cell subset. General findings and caveats noted by the study authors: Because T cell genome counts in CPL samples and bulk blood CD4 samples differed by at least an order of magnitude, sample-size effects were addressed. Circulating pathogenic-like lymphocytes clustered together with synovial T cells and shared a substantially larger fraction of CDR3 sequences with synovium than bulk blood did. Compared with bulk blood CD4 repertoires, both the synovial and the circulating pathogenic-like lymphocyte repertoires were less diverse, and some CPL samples were as oligoclonal as synovium. Since overlap with synovium went up as sequencing depth increased, the measured fractions of shared clonotypes likely underestimated the full repertoire overlap. The difference between circulating pathogenic-like lymphocytes and bulk blood T cells was not detected by traditional Vbeta family usage analysis.

Donors of the sequenced samples were patients with active juvenile idiopathic arthritis. Right after thawing, the cells went straight into sorting, and Live/Dead Fixable Near-IR Stain was used to exclude dead cells. Trimming removed 2 bases from V and 6 bases from J; the gene matches leave 4 bases unexplained. From a lookup of the germline V gene, CDR1 and CDR2 are SGDLS and YYNGEE. The CDR3 runs 15 residues from the cysteine to the phenylalanine. The DNA shown is the 45-base CDR3, in frame from base 1. Preparation of the library involved the immunoSEQ multiplex PCR assay. TCRbeta CDR3 sequencing was carried out by an external provider as a commercial service. Under the source paper's analysis protocol: Productive nucleotide sequences and amino acid sequences obtained through in silico translation were used in the analyses. Diversity was measured with Renyi entropy across alpha values, using the median of 200 repeated subsamples to equalise sample size. The distance between each pair of repertoires was calculated as one minus the Chao-modified Jaccard index, which corrects for under-sampling, and this distance was used for clustering. Frequency-weighted overlap with synovial clonotypes was computed over 200 sample sizes, 200 draws without replacement each, and reported at the smaller sample's size. In its TCRdb copy, this immuneACCESS table keeps in-frame sequences only and misses some clones. Where compared with another copy, unresolved V genes explain less than half of these, and the others have no known cause. Clone size and V and J calls were adopted from that table, with D and trimming inferred from the DNA. The sample contains tens of thousands of clones, over 85% of them found a single time. Around 0.7% of the sample is in the top ten clones.

Recombination connected TRBV9 to TRBJ2-2; 10 of the junction bases match TRBD2. Sequenced: CD4+ T cells from blood. The sequence derives from a human donor with juvenile idiopathic arthritis. The CDR3 reads as follows: CASSVLAGESGELFF. The DNA sequence is as follows: TGTGCCAGCAGCGTCCTAGCGGGGGAATCCGGGGAGCTGTTTTTT.